These 23 T cell receptor beta chains share one sample of origin, sequenced in a study of OX40 agonist ivuxolimab in advanced cancers. Profiled with immunoSEQ multiplex PCR; TCRdb holds only in-frame clones, not every one. The sample yields just under 80,000 clones, approximately 84% seen once. Here the sequenced sample was CD4+ or CD8+ T cells sorted from blood, taken in a trial of the OX40 agonist ivuxolimab. Every receptor here comes from an adult with an advanced solid tumor such as melanoma, head and neck, liver or kidney cancer.

J is TRBJ2-1 and V is TRBV15; TRBD2 agrees at 11 bases. The CDR3 contains 16 residues. CDR1 and CDR2 (germline): LNHNV, YYDKDF (reference sequence). After removal of 3 bases from V and 3 bases from J, the junction contained 4 bases not matched to a gene. DNA of the CDR3: TGTGCCACCAGCAGGGGAACTAGCGGGGGCTACAATGAGCAGTTCTTC. This translates into CATSRGTSGGYNEQFF.

The rearrangement uses TRBV5-4 and TRBJ2-7; a weak D match, TRBD1 (6 bases). The length of the CDR3 is 13 residues. V shed 4 bases and J shed 2 bases, with 10 bases lying between them. Looked up from germline, CDR1 is SGHNT and CDR2 is YYREEE (reference sequence). CDR3 sequence reads: CASSRTETYEQYF. For the CDR3, the DNA is TGTGCCAGCAGCAGGACAGAGACCTACGAGCAGTACTTC. The complete variable domain, with remaining parts taken from reference TRBV5-4 and TRBJ2-7, reads ETGVTQSPTHLIKTRGQQVTLRCSSQSGHNTVSWYQQALGQGPQFIFQYYREEENGRGNFPPRFSGLQFPNYSSELNVNALELDDSALYLCASSRTETYEQYFGPGTRLTVT.

The chain links TRBV5-6 to TRBJ1-1; 10 bases line up with TRBD1. CDR3 length: 14 residues. V was pared by 4 bases and J by 5 bases, with 5 bases of the junction left unmatched. Germline CDR1 SGHDT, CDR2 YYEEEE. CDR3 nucleotides: TGTGCCAGCAGCCGACAGGGGGCCAGGACTGAAGCTTTCTTT. This codes for CASSRQGARTEAFF. Full variable domain (rest looked up from reference TRBV5-6 and TRBJ1-1): DAGVTQSPTHLIKTRGQQVTLRCSPKSGHDTVSWYQQALGQGPQFIFQYYEEEERQRGNFPDRFSGHQFPNYSSELNVNALLLGDSALYLCASSRQGARTEAFFGQGTRLTVV.

This clone was picked up one time. V is TRBV4-1 and J is TRBJ2-1; 10 bases match TRBD1. The CDR3 contains 18 residues. Germline V gene data show CDR1 as MGHRA and CDR2 as YSYEKL. V was pared by 0 bases and J by 3 bases, with 8 bases of the junction left unmatched. The CDR3 protein is CASSQDPRQGAGYNEQFF. CDR3 sequence (DNA): TGCGCCAGCAGCCAAGACCCTCGACAGGGGGCGGGCTACAATGAGCAGTTCTTC.

The chain couples TRBV5-5 to TRBJ2-7, with 7 bases fitting TRBD2. The CDR3 length is 16 residues. The ends lost 4 bases at V and 3 bases at J; junction bases unmatched: 13. Germline CDR1 and CDR2: SGHKS and YYEKEE (reference sequence). CDR3 sequence reads: CASSPPLAEAHYEQYF. The CDR3 DNA sequence: TGTGCCAGCAGCCCCCCCCTAGCGGAGGCCCACTACGAGCAGTACTTC.

V gene TRBV11-2 combines with J gene TRBJ2-3, with D unclear. Germline CDR1 SGHAT, CDR2 FQNNGV. V lost 2 bases and J 0 bases, leaving 12 bases between the germline ends. The CDR3 has 16 residues. The CDR3 DNA is TGTGCCAGCAGCTTATCCCCGGGCCCTAGCACAGATACGCAGTATTTT. Its protein product is CASSLSPGPSTDTQYF. The variable domain in full, with the rest retrieved from reference TRBV11-2 and TRBJ2-3, is EAGVAQSPRYKIIEKRQSVAFWCNPISGHATLYWYQQILGQGPKLLIQFQNNGVVDDSQLPKDRFSAERLKGVDSTLKIQPAKLEDSAVYLCASSLSPGPSTDTQYFGPGTRLTVL.

The gene calls are TRBV7-6 and TRBJ1-3; D is unclear. Looked up from germline, CDR1 is SGHVS and CDR2 is FNYEAQ. This CDR3 contains 11 residues. Trimming left V 11 bases short and J 0 bases short, with 5 bases between. In nucleotides, the CDR3 is TGTGCCGGACGCTCTGGAAACACCATATATTTT. Protein product: CAGRSGNTIYF.

Only one count was recorded for this clone. The chain is built from TRBV18 and TRBJ1-1; D call uncertain. The germline V gene encodes CDR1 KGHSH and CDR2 LQKENI. This CDR3 contains 13 residues. Trimming stripped 2 bases from V and 3 bases from J, with 7 bases between. The CDR3 spells CASSPTKDTEAFF. CDR3 sequence (DNA): TGTGCCAGCTCACCAACGAAGGACACTGAAGCTTTCTTT. Complete variable domain (other parts from reference TRBV18 and TRBJ1-1): NAGVMQNPRHLVRRRGQEARLRCSPMKGHSHVYWYRQLPEEGLKFMVYLQKENIIDESGMPKERFSAEFPKEGPSILRIQQVVRGDSAAYFCASSPTKDTEAFFGQGTRLTVV.

The rearrangement links TRBV7-9 to TRBJ2-2, with D uncertain. CDR1 is SEHNR, CDR2 FQNEAQ, per germline (reference sequence). CDR3 length: 14 amino acids. Trimming shortened V by 3 bases and J by 0 bases, and 5 bases separated the two germline ends. CDR3: CASSFVPNTGELFF. CDR3 nucleotides: TGTGCCAGCAGCTTTGTACCGAACACCGGGGAGCTGTTTTTT.

The gene calls are TRBV10-2 and TRBJ1-5, with D hard to call. V was clipped by 3 bases and J by 3 bases, with 9 bases between them. The CDR3 extends over 14 amino acids. The germline V gene encodes CDR1 WSHSY and CDR2 SAAADI. The CDR3 DNA is TGCGCCAGCAGTGAAAGAGGCCTCAATCAGCCCCAGCATTTT. It codes for CASSERGLNQPQHF.

The rearrangement uses TRBV5-4 and TRBJ2-3; D uncertain. Trimming pared 5 bases from V and 0 bases from J, leaving 7 bases between. Germline V gives CDR1 SGHNT, CDR2 YYREEE (reference sequence). The CDR3 sequence is 13 residues long. The CDR3 DNA follows: TGTGCCAGCAGAGCCACTAGCACAGATACGCAGTATTTT. Translated, it gives CASRATSTDTQYF.

V gene TRBV11-2 combines with J gene TRBJ1-1, with D possibly being TRBD1 (5 bases). This CDR3 has 15 amino acids. CDR1 is SGHAT, CDR2 FQNNGV, per germline. Trimming removed 2 bases from V and 4 bases from J, with 14 bases in between. The DNA of the CDR3 is TGTGCCAGCAGCTTAACGGGGGAGCAGGGCACTGAAGCTTTCTTT. Its translation is CASSLTGEQGTEAFF.

The genes are TRBV7-2 and TRBJ1-5; possible D gene TRBD1, 5 bases. CDR1 is SGHTA, CDR2 FQGNSA, per germline. Trimming took 2 bases from V and 3 from J, leaving 11 bases between them. The CDR3 loop spans 15 amino acids. Written as DNA, the CDR3 is TGTGCCAGCAGCTTATTATGGGGGAACAATCAGCCCCAGCATTTT. This encodes CASSLLWGNNQPQHF.

This chain links TRBV27 with TRBJ2-7; D unresolved. Germline values: CDR1 MNHEY, CDR2 SMNVEV (reference sequence). CDR3 size: 14 residues. Trimming took 3 bases from V and 0 from J, leaving 9 bases between them. As DNA, the CDR3 is TGTGCCAGCAGTTTGGTCGGGTTCTCCTACGAGCAGTACTTC. Its protein is CASSLVGFSYEQYF.

The chain employs TRBV30 and TRBJ1-6, with D unresolved. Germline V lookup: CDR1 GTSNPN, CDR2 SVGIG (reference sequence). The CDR3 contains 13 residues. Between the trimmed V and J ends, which lost 3 bases and 8 bases, there was a span of 11 bases. CDR3 residues: CAWRGQTYSPLHF. CDR3 bases: TGTGCCTGGAGGGGCCAGACCTATTCACCCCTCCACTTT.

The genes are TRBV14 and TRBJ2-2; D gene unclear. V shed 1 base and J shed 2 bases, with 11 bases lying between them. In germline, CDR1 is SGHDN, CDR2 FVKESK. This CDR3 is built from 16 residues. The CDR3 loop is CASSQVAGSNTGELFF. The CDR3 bases are TGTGCCAGCAGCCAAGTTGCAGGTTCTAACACCGGGGAGCTGTTTTTT.

The chain is built from TRBV6-6 and TRBJ1-5; D remains unclear. This CDR3 contains 13 residues. CDR1 is MNHNY, CDR2 SVGAGI, per germline (reference sequence). V was cut by 6 bases and J by 3 bases, with 9 bases left in between. The CDR3 sequence is CASSEGNNQPQHF. The CDR3, as DNA: TGTGCCAGCAGCGAAGGGAACAATCAGCCCCAGCATTTT.

In its sample, this clone was seen once. The chain combines TRBV10-3 with TRBJ2-2; no firm D call. The CDR3 is made up of 14 amino acids. Germline CDR1 reads ENHRY; CDR2 reads SYGVKD. V lost 3 bases to trimming and J lost 5 bases, with 10 bases between them. The CDR3 nucleotides are TGTGCCATCAGTGACGAACAAAAGACCGGGGAGCTGTTTTTT. It translates to CAISDEQKTGELFF.

The rearrangement joins TRBV9 to TRBJ1-1, with D unresolved. V lost 4 bases and J 8 bases, leaving 15 bases between the germline ends. Germline values: CDR1 SGDLS, CDR2 YYNGEE. This CDR3 region has 13 residues. The CDR3 sequence is CASSPTSRAEAFF. DNA of the CDR3: TGTGCCAGCAGCCCCACCTCTCGGGCCGAAGCTTTCTTT.

Concerning this clone itself: Other DNA sequences of this sample code for an identical CDR3. The chain combines TRBV11-2 with TRBJ1-2, with D perhaps TRBD1 (5 bases). Looked up from germline, CDR1 is SGHAT and CDR2 is FQNNGV. There are 14 residues in the CDR3. V dropped 0 bases and J dropped 3 bases, with 8 bases sitting between them. CDR3 nucleotides: TGTGCCAGCAGCTTAGATAGGGGAGACTATGGCTACACCTTC. Amino acids: CASSLDRGDYGYTF.

This clone was counted only a few times. This chain uses TRBV11-2 with TRBJ1-1; tentatively, D is TRBD1 (6 bases). The germline V and J ends were trimmed by 0 bases and 4 bases, with 9 bases remaining between them. There are 14 residues in the CDR3. Germline V gene data show CDR1 as SGHAT and CDR2 as FQNNGV. The CDR3 here is CASSLEGGITEAFF. CDR3 coding DNA: TGTGCCAGCAGCTTAGAAGGGGGAATCACTGAAGCTTTCTTT. The full variable domain, with the rest looked up from reference TRBV11-2 and TRBJ1-1, is EAGVAQSPRYKIIEKRQSVAFWCNPISGHATLYWYQQILGQGPKLLIQFQNNGVVDDSQLPKDRFSAERLKGVDSTLKIQPAKLEDSAVYLCASSLEGGITEAFFGQGTRLTVV.

V is TRBV5-1 and J is TRBJ2-2; D unresolved. CDR3 length equals 17 residues. Trimming stripped 1 base from V and 0 bases from J, with 13 bases between. The germline V gene has CDR1 SGHRS and CDR2 YFSETQ. The CDR3 bases are TGCGCCAGCAGCTTGACAAACGGGTTATCGAACACCGGGGAGCTGTTTTTT. The encoded protein is CASSLTNGLSNTGELFF.

The V call is TRBV7-6, the J call TRBJ2-1, with 8 bases aligning to TRBD1. The CDR3 runs 15 residues. The ends lost 3 bases at V and 7 bases at J; junction bases unmatched: 8. Germline values: CDR1 SGHVS, CDR2 FNYEAQ. Written as DNA, the CDR3 is TGTGCCAGCAGCTTTGGACAGGGTGGGGAAAATGAGCAGTTCTTC. The encoded protein is CASSFGQGGENEQFF.